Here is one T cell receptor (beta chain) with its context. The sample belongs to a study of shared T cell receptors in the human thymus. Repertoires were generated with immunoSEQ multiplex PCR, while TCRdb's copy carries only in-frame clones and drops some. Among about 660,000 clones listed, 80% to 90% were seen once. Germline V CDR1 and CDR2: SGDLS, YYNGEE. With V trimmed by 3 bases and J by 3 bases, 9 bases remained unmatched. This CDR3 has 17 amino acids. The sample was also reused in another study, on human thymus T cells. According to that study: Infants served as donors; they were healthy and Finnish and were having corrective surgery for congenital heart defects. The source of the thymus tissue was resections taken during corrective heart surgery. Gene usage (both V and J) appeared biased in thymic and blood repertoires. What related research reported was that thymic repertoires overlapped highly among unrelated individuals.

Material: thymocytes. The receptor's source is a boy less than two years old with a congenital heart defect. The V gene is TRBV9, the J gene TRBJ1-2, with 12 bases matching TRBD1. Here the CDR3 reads CASSGRDRGLFDYGYTF. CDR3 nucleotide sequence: TGTGCCAGCAGCGGTCGGGACAGGGGGCTTTTTGACTATGGCTACACCTTC.